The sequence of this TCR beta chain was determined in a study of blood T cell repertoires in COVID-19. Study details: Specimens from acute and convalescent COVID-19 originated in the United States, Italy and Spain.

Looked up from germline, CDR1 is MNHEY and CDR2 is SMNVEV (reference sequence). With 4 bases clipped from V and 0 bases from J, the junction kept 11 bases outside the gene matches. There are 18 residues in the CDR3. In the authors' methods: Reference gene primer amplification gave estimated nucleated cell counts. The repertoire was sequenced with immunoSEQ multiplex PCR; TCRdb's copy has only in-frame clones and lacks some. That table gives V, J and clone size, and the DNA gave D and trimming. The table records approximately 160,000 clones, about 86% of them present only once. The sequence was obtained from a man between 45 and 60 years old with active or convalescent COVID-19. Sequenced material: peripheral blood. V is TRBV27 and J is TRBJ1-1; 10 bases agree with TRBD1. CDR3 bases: TGTGCCAGCAGTTCTTTGAAGGGGACAGGGGATATGAACACTGAAGCTTTCTTT. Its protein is CASSSLKGTGDMNTEAFF.